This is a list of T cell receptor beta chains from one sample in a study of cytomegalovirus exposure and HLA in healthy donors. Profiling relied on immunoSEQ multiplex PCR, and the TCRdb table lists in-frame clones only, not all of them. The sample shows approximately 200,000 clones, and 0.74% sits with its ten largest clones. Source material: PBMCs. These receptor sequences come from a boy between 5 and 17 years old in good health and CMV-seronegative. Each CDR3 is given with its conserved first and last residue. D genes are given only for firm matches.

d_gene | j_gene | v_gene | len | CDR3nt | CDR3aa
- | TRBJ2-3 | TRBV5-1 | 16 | TGCGCCAGCAGCTTGATCAATCGGGGAGACACAGATACGCAGTATTTT | CASSLINRGDTDTQYF
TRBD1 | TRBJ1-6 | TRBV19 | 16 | TGTGCCAGTAGTATAGACTCCGGGACAGGGCTTTCGACCCTCCACTTT | CASSIDSGTGLSTLHF
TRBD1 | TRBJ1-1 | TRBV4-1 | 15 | TGCGCCAGCAGCCAAGACAGGGGGCATAACACTGAAGCTTTCTTT | CASSQDRGHNTEAFF
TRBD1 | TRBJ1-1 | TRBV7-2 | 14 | TGTGCCAGCAGCCGACTGGACAGGGCCACTGAAGCTTTCTTT | CASSRLDRATEAFF
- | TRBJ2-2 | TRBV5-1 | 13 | TGCGCCAGCAGCCTACAGGGTTCCGGGGAGCTGTTTTTT | CASSLQGSGELFF
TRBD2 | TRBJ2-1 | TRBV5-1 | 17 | TGCGCCAGCCGCACATTAGGGACTAGCGGGGGACGGAATGAGCAGTTCTTC | CASRTLGTSGGRNEQFF
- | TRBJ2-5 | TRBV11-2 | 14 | TGTGCCAGCAGCTTAGTCAGTCGCCAAGAGACCCAGTACTTC | CASSLVSRQETQYF
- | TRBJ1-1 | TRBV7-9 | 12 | TGTGCCAGCCGTGGGGAGGCCAAAGAAGCTTTCTTT | CASRGEAKEAFF
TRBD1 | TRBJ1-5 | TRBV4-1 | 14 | TGCGCCAGCAGCCAGGACAGGACTGGTCAGCCCCAGCATTTT | CASSQDRTGQPQHF
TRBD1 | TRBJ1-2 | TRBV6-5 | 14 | TGTGCCAGCAGGGGGACCGGGACAGCTTATGGCTACACCTTC | CASRGTGTAYGYTF
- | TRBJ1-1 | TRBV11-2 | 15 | TGTGCCAGCAGCTTACGGGTGTCGGGATTTTCTGAAGCTTTCTTT | CASSLRVSGFSEAFF
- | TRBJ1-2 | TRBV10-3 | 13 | TGTGCCATCAAAGGGGGTCTATTAGGTGGCTACACCTTC | CAIKGGLLGGYTF
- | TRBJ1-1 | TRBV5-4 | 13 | TGTGCCAGCAGCGTATCAGGGCCGGGGGGAGCTTTCTTT | CASSVSGPGGAFF
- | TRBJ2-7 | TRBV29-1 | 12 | TGCAGCGTCCGGGACACCTTGCTCGAGCAGTACTTC | CSVRDTLLEQYF
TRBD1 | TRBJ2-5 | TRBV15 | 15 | TGTGCCACCAGCAGAGCCCGGACAGGGTTGGAGACCCAGTACTTC | CATSRARTGLETQYF
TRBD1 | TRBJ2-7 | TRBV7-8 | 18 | TGTGCCAGCAGCCTCGAGCGGACGCCCGGGACAGACCGCTACGAGCAGTACTTC | CASSLERTPGTDRYEQYF
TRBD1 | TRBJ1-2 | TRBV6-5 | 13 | TGTGCCAGCAGGCCGACAGGGAGCTGTGGCTACACCTTC | CASRPTGSCGYTF
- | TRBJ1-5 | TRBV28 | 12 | TGTGCCAGCGCCTTGGAGGAGAGGACTCAGCATTTT | CASALEERTQHF
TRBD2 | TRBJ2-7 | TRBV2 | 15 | TGTGCCAGCAGTGGGCTAGCGGGTCACTCCTACGAGCAGTACTTC | CASSGLAGHSYEQYF
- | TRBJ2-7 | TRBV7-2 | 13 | TGTGCCACCAGCCGGAGGGGATCCTACGAGCAGTACTTC | CATSRRGSYEQYF
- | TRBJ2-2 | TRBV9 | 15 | TGTGCCAGCAGCCCGGAGGGCAGGGCGGTCGGGGAGCTGTTTTTT | CASSPEGRAVGELFF
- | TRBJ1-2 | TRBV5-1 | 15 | TGCGCCAGCAGCTCTGGTCAGCGCGCTCGGGATGGCTACACCTTC | CASSSGQRARDGYTF
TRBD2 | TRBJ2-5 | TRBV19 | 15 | TGTGCCAGTAGTCCAAGGACTAGCGGAGGAGAGACCCAGTACTTC | CASSPRTSGGETQYF
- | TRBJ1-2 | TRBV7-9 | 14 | TGTGCCAGCAGCTTAGAGTCGGTCTTCTATGGCTACACCTTC | CASSLESVFYGYTF
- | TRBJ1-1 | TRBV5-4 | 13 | TGTGCCAGCAGCTTAACGGTGAACACTGAAGCTTTCTTT | CASSLTVNTEAFF
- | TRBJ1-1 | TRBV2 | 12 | TGTGCCACCACGGGGAAGAACACTGAAGCTTTCTTT | CATTGKNTEAFF
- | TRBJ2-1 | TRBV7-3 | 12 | TGTGCCAGCAGCGGTGGGGGGAATGAGCAGTTCTTC | CASSGGGNEQFF
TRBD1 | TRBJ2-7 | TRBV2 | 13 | TGTGCCAGCGACGGGACAGGATCCTACGAGCAGTACTTC | CASDGTGSYEQYF
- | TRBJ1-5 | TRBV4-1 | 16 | TGCGCCAGCAGCCAAGATATAGGGCGGGGCAATCAGCCCCAGCATTTT | CASSQDIGRGNQPQHF
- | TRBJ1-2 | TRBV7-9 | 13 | TGTGTCAGCAGCTCCGGGGTCGGCTATGGCTACACCTTC | CVSSSGVGYGYTF
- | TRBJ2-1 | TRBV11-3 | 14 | TGTGCCAGCAGCTTTCGGTACGGGGATAATGAGCAGTTCTTC | CASSFRYGDNEQFF
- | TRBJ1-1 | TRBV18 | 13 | TGTGCCAGCTCACCGGCAGTGTCTCCTGAAGCTTTCTTT | CASSPAVSPEAFF
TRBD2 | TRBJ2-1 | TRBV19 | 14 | TGTGCCAGTCGAACTAGCGGGCTTTTCAATGAGCAGTTCTTC | CASRTSGLFNEQFF
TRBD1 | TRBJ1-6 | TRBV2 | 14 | TGTGCCAGCGTTACGGGACAGCCTAATTCACCCCTCCACTTT | CASVTGQPNSPLHF
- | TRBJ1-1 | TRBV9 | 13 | TGTGCCAGCAGCCCTCGGGGGATAACTGAAGCTTTCTTT | CASSPRGITEAFF
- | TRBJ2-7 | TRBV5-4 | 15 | TGTGCCAGCAGCTTGCGAGCGGAGGGTGGGTACGAGCAGTACTTC | CASSLRAEGGYEQYF
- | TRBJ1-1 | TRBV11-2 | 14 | TGTGCCAGCAGCTTCTCGACAGCGAACACTGAAGCTTTCTTT | CASSFSTANTEAFF
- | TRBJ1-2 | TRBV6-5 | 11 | TGTGCCAGTCGGGGGTTGGATGGCTACACCTTC | CASRGLDGYTF
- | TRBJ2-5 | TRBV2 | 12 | TGTGCCAGCCGCGGATTATTGGAGACCCAGTACTTC | CASRGLLETQYF
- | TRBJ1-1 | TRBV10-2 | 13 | TGCGCAAGCGAGGGAGGGGGTAAGAATGAAGCTTTCTTT | CASEGGGKNEAFF
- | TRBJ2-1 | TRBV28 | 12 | TGTGCCAGCAGCGGGGGATCCAATGAGCAGTTCTTC | CASSGGSNEQFF
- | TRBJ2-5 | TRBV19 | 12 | TGTGCCAGTAGTATAGATCTAGAGACCCAGTACTTC | CASSIDLETQYF
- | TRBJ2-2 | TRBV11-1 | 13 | TGTGCCAGCAGCTTCAGTGAAACCGGGGAGCTGTTTTTT | CASSFSETGELFF
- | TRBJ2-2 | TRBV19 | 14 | TGTGCCAGTAGTATGAGCCCGGAGACCGGGGAGCTGTTTTTT | CASSMSPETGELFF
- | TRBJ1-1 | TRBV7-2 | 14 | TGTGCCAGCAGCTGGGGGGGCTCGAACACTGAAGCTTTCTTT | CASSWGGSNTEAFF
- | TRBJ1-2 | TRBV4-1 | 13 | TGCGCCAGCAGCCCCATCGGGGGCTATGGCTACACCTTC | CASSPIGGYGYTF
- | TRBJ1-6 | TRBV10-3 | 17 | TGTGCCATCAGTGAGTCTCGCCTGAGCTCCTATAATTCACCCCTCCACTTT | CAISESRLSSYNSPLHF
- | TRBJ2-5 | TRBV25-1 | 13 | TGTGCCAGCAGTGAGGCAGGGTCGCAGACCCAGTACTTC | CASSEAGSQTQYF
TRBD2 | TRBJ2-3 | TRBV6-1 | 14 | TGTGCCAGCAGTGAACGGGGACTAGCAGCCACGCAGTATTTT | CASSERGLAATQYF
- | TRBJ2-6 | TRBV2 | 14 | TGTGCCAGCAGGCTAAACGTGGGGGCCAACGTCCTGACTTTC | CASRLNVGANVLTF
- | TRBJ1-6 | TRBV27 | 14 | TGTGCCAGCAGTTTAATCCAGGGTCAATCACCCCTCCACTTT | CASSLIQGQSPLHF
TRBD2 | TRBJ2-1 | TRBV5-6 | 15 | TGTGCCAGCAGCTGGGGACTAGCGGGGGGCCATGAGCAGTTCTTC | CASSWGLAGGHEQFF
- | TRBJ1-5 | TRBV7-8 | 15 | TGTGCCAGCAGCTTAACAGGTCCTGTCAATCAGCCCCAGCATTTT | CASSLTGPVNQPQHF
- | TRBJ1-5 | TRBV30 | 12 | TGTGCCTGTGCAGGAAGCAATCAGCCCCAGCATTTT | CACAGSNQPQHF
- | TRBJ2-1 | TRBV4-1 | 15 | TGCGCCAGCAAAATGACTGCTCAGCTAGGCAATGAGCAGTTCTTC | CASKMTAQLGNEQFF
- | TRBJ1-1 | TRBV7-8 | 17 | TGTGCCAGCAGCTTAGGCCCCCGTAGGACTGAGAACACTGAAGCTTTCTTT | CASSLGPRRTENTEAFF
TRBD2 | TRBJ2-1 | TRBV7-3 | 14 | TGTGCCAGCAGCGCCAGCGGGAGCAACAATGAGCAGTTCTTC | CASSASGSNNEQFF
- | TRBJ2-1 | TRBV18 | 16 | TGTGCCAGCTCACCACCAGAGCGGAATACGTACAATGAGCAGTTCTTC | CASSPPERNTYNEQFF
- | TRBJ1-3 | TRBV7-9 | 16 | TGTGCCAGCAGCTTAGCGACGGGGAGCTCTGGAAACACCATATATTTT | CASSLATGSSGNTIYF
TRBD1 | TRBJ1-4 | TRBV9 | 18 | TGTGCCAGCAGCGCTGGAAGACAGGGGTTCTCAACTAATGAAAAACTGTTTTTT | CASSAGRQGFSTNEKLFF